This note documents a single T cell receptor (beta chain) sequence. The sample belongs to a study of blood T cell repertoires in COVID-19. Background on the study: Acute and convalescent COVID-19 samples came from the United States, Italy and Spain. From T cells, B-cell-depleted T cells, or PBMCs came the material, which was cDNA or gDNA.

The CDR3 covers 15 residues. The V gene's germline CDR1 is SGHAT and CDR2 FQNNGV. The ends lost 5 bases at V and 7 bases at J; junction bases unmatched: 3. Source study methods: Amplification of reference gene primers was used by the study to estimate nucleated cell counts. Sequencing used immunoSEQ multiplex PCR; TCRdb keeps in-frame clones, though not all of them. The V and J calls and clone size were taken over from that table, and D and trimming were inferred from the DNA. The sample lists approximately 55,000 clones, 90% occurring once. The chain uses TRBV11-2 and TRBJ2-1; the match to TRBD2 covers 15 bases. The sample comprised peripheral blood. The sequence came from a man aged 35-49 years with acute or convalescent COVID-19. The CDR3 protein is CASSAGTSGRNEQFF. The DNA of the CDR3 is TGTGCCAGCAGCGCCGGGACTAGCGGGAGGAATGAGCAGTTCTTC.